Here is one T cell receptor beta chain with its context. This sample is part of a study of blood T cell repertoires in COVID-19. With 6 bases clipped from V and 4 bases from J, the junction kept 12 bases outside the gene matches. The CDR3 is 16 residues long. Germline V CDR1 and CDR2: LGHNT, FRNRAP. The cohort comprised adults aged roughly 18 to 95 years residing in approximately 22 US areas. Researchers sorted participants into cohorts using their self-reported clinical history. Study processing details: For nucleated cells, counts were estimated from reference gene primer amplification. Clones were sequenced by immunoSEQ multiplex PCR, and TCRdb holds only the in-frame ones, with some missing. That table furnishes V, J and clone size, whereas the DNA furnished D and trimming. The data contain roughly 190,000 clones, approximately 88% of them seen just once; the ten biggest clones take up 3.2%.

The sequenced sample consisted of PBMCs or T cells enriched from blood (not recorded which). The TCR was taken from a woman under 40 who had recovered from COVID-19. This chain uses TRBV12-5 with TRBJ1-1; 9 bases agree with TRBD1. For the CDR3, the DNA is TGTGCTAGTGGCTCTGGGACAGGGCGTGTGGGCACTGAAGCTTTCTTT. This encodes CASGSGTGRVGTEAFF.